The 28 T cell receptor beta chains listed next were all sequenced from one sample in a study of blood T cell repertoires in COVID-19. Libraries were prepared by immunoSEQ multiplex PCR; TCRdb keeps only in-frame clonotypes and omits some of them. Of 230,000 or so clones listed, around 89% were seen once; the top ten hold about 2.1%. Specimen: peripheral blood. The receptors were gathered from a woman aged 55-75 years with COVID-19, enrolled during active disease.

This chain joins TRBV18 and TRBJ1-4; no clear D gene. The CDR3 runs to 14 residues. From germline, CDR1 is KGHSH and CDR2 LQKENI. The V end lost 2 bases, the J end lost 1 base, and 5 bases lay between the germline ends. CDR3 sequence (DNA): TGTGCCAGCTCACCAGAGCGAACTAATGAAAAACTGTTTTTT. It encodes CASSPERTNEKLFF.

The V and J genes are TRBV7-6 and TRBJ1-3, with a tentative D call TRBD1 (6 bases). This CDR3 region has 16 residues. Trimming removed 0 bases from V and 0 bases from J, with 9 bases in between. In germline, CDR1 is SGHVS, CDR2 FNYEAQ. CDR3 DNA: TGTGCCAGCAGCTTAGCGACAGGTCCCTCTGGAAACACCATATATTTT. Translated: CASSLATGPSGNTIYF.

The chain recombines TRBV19 with TRBJ1-2, with TRBD1 as a possible D gene (6 bases). The CDR3 is made up of 14 amino acids. Germline CDR1 LNHDA, CDR2 SQIVND (reference sequence). The V end lost 8 bases, the J end lost 4 bases, and 17 bases lay between the germline ends. CDR3 nucleotides: TGTGCCAGTGCCCCAACAGGGTCCGCCTATGGCTACACCTTC. Protein: CASAPTGSAYGYTF.

This clone has just a few counts. V and J are TRBV10-3 and TRBJ1-6, with TRBD1 matching over 9 bases. Germline V lookup: CDR1 ENHRY, CDR2 SYGVKD. The CDR3 is 15 amino acids. Losses at the gene ends were 5 bases for V and 4 bases for J; bases not matched to a gene: 3. The DNA for the CDR3 is TGTGCCATCAGTCAAGGGACAGGGTATAATTCACCCCTCCACTTT. Its protein is CAISQGTGYNSPLHF.

This clone turned up a few times. This chain uses TRBV5-1 with TRBJ1-6; TRBD1 matches at 7 bases. The CDR3 contains 14 residues. After removal of 3 bases from V and 7 bases from J, the junction contained 4 bases not matched to a gene. Germline assignment: CDR1 SGHRS and CDR2 YFSETQ. As DNA, the CDR3 is TGCGCCAGCAGCTGGGACAGACGCAATTCACCCCTCCACTTT. This translates into CASSWDRRNSPLHF.

The V call is TRBV2, the J call TRBJ2-1; 7 bases line up with TRBD1. V shed 9 bases and J 8 bases; nucleotides not matched to a gene: 10. Germline V CDR1 and CDR2: SNHLY, FYNNEI. CDR3 length equals 13 residues. The CDR3 is CARGQSRGDEQFF. CDR3 nucleotide sequence: TGTGCCAGGGGACAGTCCAGAGGAGATGAGCAGTTCTTC. The full variable domain, rest sourced from reference TRBV2 and TRBJ2-1, is EPEVTQTPSHQVTQMGQEVILRCVPISNHLYFYWYRQILGQKVEFLVSFYNNEISEKSEIFDDQFSVERPDGSNFTLKIRSTKLEDSAMYFCARGQSRGDEQFFGPGTRLTVL.

This clone was recorded once. The chain is built from TRBV6-5 and TRBJ1-1, with D uncertain. Deletions cut 6 bases from V and 3 bases from J, with 11 bases between. The CDR3 is made up of 13 amino acids. Germline loops: CDR1 MNHEY, CDR2 SVGAGI. The CDR3 loop reads CASSPPEYTEAFF. CDR3 nucleotide sequence: TGTGCCAGCAGCCCCCCGGAGTACACTGAAGCTTTCTTT.

Comments on this clone: The identical CDR3 is also encoded by other nucleotide sequences in the sample. This chain links TRBV19 with TRBJ1-1; D call uncertain. In germline, CDR1 is LNHDA, CDR2 SQIVND (reference sequence). This CDR3 comprises 13 residues. V was clipped by 0 bases and J by 3 bases, with 5 bases between them. The CDR3 here is CASSIDRDTEAFF. Here the CDR3 DNA reads TGTGCCAGTAGTATAGATCGAGACACTGAAGCTTTCTTT. Complete variable domain (other parts from reference TRBV19 and TRBJ1-1): DGGITQSPKYLFRKEGQNVTLSCEQNLNHDAMYWYRQDPGQGLRLIYYSQIVNDFQKGDIAEGYSVSREKKESFPLTVTSAQKNPTAFYLCASSIDRDTEAFFGQGTRLTVV.

The chain employs TRBV9 and TRBJ1-2; TRBD1 agrees at 10 bases. The CDR3 has 17 amino acids. After removal of 4 bases from V and 4 bases from J, the junction contained 13 bases not matched to a gene. CDR1 and CDR2 from the germline V gene are SGDLS and YYNGEE. CDR3 amino acids: CASSPQPDGTGAYGYTF. The CDR3 nucleotides read TGTGCCAGCAGCCCTCAACCAGACGGGACAGGGGCCTATGGCTACACCTTC.

As regards this clone: Other DNA sequences in the same sample also yield this CDR3. This chain uses TRBV19 with TRBJ1-6; D not resolved. The V gene lost 4 bases and the J gene lost 10 bases, with 11 bases spanning the gap. CDR1 is LNHDA and CDR2 is SQIVND in the germline V gene (reference sequence). CDR3 length: 13 amino acids. The CDR3 here is CASSSGVGSPLHF. The CDR3 region has the DNA TGTGCCAGTAGTAGCGGGGTAGGATCACCCCTCCACTTT.

The chain joins TRBV5-5 to TRBJ1-6; D remains unclear. The germline gives CDR1 SGHKS, CDR2 YYEKEE (reference sequence). This CDR3 is built from 16 residues. The V end was cut by 0 bases, the J end by 0 bases, with 7 bases between. This CDR3 is CASSLDRSSYNSPLHF. DNA for the CDR3: TGTGCCAGCAGCTTGGACCGTAGCTCCTATAATTCACCCCTCCACTTT.

This chain joins TRBV6-2 or TRBV6-3 and TRBJ2-1; 10 bases match TRBD1. The CDR3 covers 12 residues. CDR1 is MNHEY and CDR2 is SVGEGT in the germline V gene. The junction had 5 bases not matched to a gene; V was cut back by 2 bases and J by 16 bases. This CDR3 is CASSYPDRGSFF. In nucleotides, the CDR3 is TGTGCCAGCAGTTACCCGGACAGGGGGTCCTTCTTC.

The chain carries TRBV7-8 and TRBJ1-5; 7 nucleotides match TRBD1. From germline, CDR1 is SGHVS and CDR2 FQNEAQ. This CDR3 comprises 14 residues. With V trimmed by 5 bases and J by 5 bases, 6 bases remained unmatched. In DNA form, the CDR3 reads TGTGCCAGCAGCGATGACAGGGTTGATCAGCCCCAGCATTTT. This translates into CASSDDRVDQPQHF.

The chain joins TRBV7-2 to TRBJ2-2, with 9 bases fitting TRBD2. The germline V gene encodes CDR1 SGHTA and CDR2 FQGNSA. The V segment lost 5 bases and the J segment 3 bases; nucleotides outside the gene matches: 4. The CDR3 spans 15 residues. CDR3 loop: CASSRTSVYTGELFF. CDR3 sequence (DNA): TGTGCCAGCAGCCGGACTAGCGTTTACACCGGGGAGCTGTTTTTT.

This chain links TRBV4-3 with TRBJ1-1; no firm D call. With 3 bases removed from V and 1 base from J, the gap between germline ends came to 3 bases. CDR1 is LGHNA, CDR2 YSLEER, per germline. This CDR3 contains 12 residues. Here the CDR3 reads CASSHKNTEAFF. Written as DNA, the CDR3 is TGCGCCAGCAGCCACAAGAACACTGAAGCTTTCTTT.

The chain joins TRBV20-1 to TRBJ2-7; TRBD1 aligns across 7 bases. The length of the CDR3 is 14 residues. The germline V gene encodes CDR1 DFQATT and CDR2 SNEGSKA (reference sequence). Trimming took 3 bases from V and 1 from J; bases not matched to a gene: 6. As DNA, the CDR3 is TGCAGTGCTAGTCACAACAGGGGTTCCTACGAGCAGTACTTC. As protein: CSASHNRGSYEQYF.

The V and J genes are TRBV19 and TRBJ2-7; D is possibly TRBD1 (7 bases). Germline values: CDR1 LNHDA, CDR2 SQIVND (reference sequence). Trimming pared 5 bases from V and 6 bases from J, leaving 17 bases between. The CDR3 runs to 14 residues. The CDR3 is CASSAGQTESEQYF. The CDR3 region has the DNA TGTGCCAGTAGTGCGGGACAGACAGAGTCCGAGCAGTACTTC.

V is TRBV18 and J is TRBJ2-1; 8 positions match TRBD2. The germline V gene encodes CDR1 KGHSH and CDR2 LQKENI. V trimming: 6 bases; J trimming: 7 bases; junction bases outside the gene matches: 11. The CDR3 runs 15 residues. The CDR3 coding sequence is TGTGCCAGCTCTCCTAGAACGGGGGGGAAAAATGAGCAGTTCTTC. As protein: CASSPRTGGKNEQFF.

This chain links TRBV27 with TRBJ1-1; TRBD1 might be the D (6 bases). The CDR3 contains 15 residues. V dropped 10 bases and J dropped 4 bases, with 22 bases sitting between them. Germline V lookup: CDR1 MNHEY, CDR2 SMNVEV (reference sequence). Here the CDR3 DNA reads TGTGCCACCAAACCTACCCGGGGGGCGACCACTGAAGCTTTCTTT. Its protein product is CATKPTRGATTEAFF.

The J gene is TRBJ1-5, the V gene TRBV6-5; no reliable D call. The CDR3 extends over 15 amino acids. CDR1 and CDR2 from the germline V gene are MNHEY and SVGAGI. The V end lost 2 bases, the J end lost 7 bases, and 15 bases lay between the germline ends. CDR3 DNA: TGTGCCAGCAGTTACAGGCGGGGAGCGGGGCAGCCCCAGCATTTT. As protein: CASSYRRGAGQPQHF.

The rearrangement links TRBV21-1 to TRBJ2-1; the D segment call TRBD1 is taken from the table without a DNA check. TRBV21-1 is a listed pseudogene. There are 12 residues in the CDR3. The CDR3 nucleotides are TGTGCCAGGAAATCGGACAGGGCAGGGCAGTTCTTC. This translates into CARKSDRAGQFF.

This clone was counted between two and nine times. The chain couples TRBV4-1 to TRBJ2-7; 7 positions agree with TRBD2. Germline V gives CDR1 MGHRA, CDR2 YSYEKL. V shed 1 base and J 4 bases; nucleotides not matched to a gene: 7. The CDR3 runs to 15 residues. The CDR3 loop is CASSQAMGGRYEQYF. The CDR3 nucleotides are TGCGCCAGCAGCCAAGCCATGGGAGGGAGGTACGAGCAGTACTTC.

The gene calls are TRBV19 and TRBJ2-2, with 14 bases fitting TRBD2. CDR3 length: 16 amino acids. In germline, CDR1 is LNHDA, CDR2 SQIVND (reference sequence). V dropped 7 bases and J dropped 6; count of bases not matched to a gene: 7. CDR3 region: CASTPRLAGGPGELFF. The CDR3 bases are TGTGCCAGTACCCCGAGACTAGCGGGGGGGCCCGGGGAGCTGTTTTTT.

This rearrangement joins TRBV9 to TRBJ2-3; TRBD1 matches at 9 bases. Germline values: CDR1 SGDLS, CDR2 YYNGEE. The CDR3 contains 16 residues. The trim removed 0 bases at V and 2 bases at J, leaving 4 bases unmatched. DNA of the CDR3: TGTGCCAGCAGCGTAGGGACAGGGGCTTTCACAGATACGCAGTATTTT. Its protein product is CASSVGTGAFTDTQYF.

V usage is TRBV18 and J usage is TRBJ1-1; D is ambiguous. Per germline, CDR1 KGHSH and CDR2 LQKENI. The CDR3 totals 14 residues. The ends were cut back, 3 bases at V and 0 bases at J, with 8 bases in the middle. The CDR3 DNA follows: TGTGCCAGCTCACCGGGCATCGTGAACACTGAAGCTTTCTTT. This encodes CASSPGIVNTEAFF. The variable domain in full, with the rest retrieved from reference TRBV18 and TRBJ1-1, is NAGVMQNPRHLVRRRGQEARLRCSPMKGHSHVYWYRQLPEEGLKFMVYLQKENIIDESGMPKERFSAEFPKEGPSILRIQQVVRGDSAAYFCASSPGIVNTEAFFGQGTRLTVV.

The chain links TRBV7-2 to TRBJ2-3; D not resolved. The CDR3 is 13 residues long. V was clipped by 2 bases and J by 6 bases, with 9 bases between them. CDR1 SGHTA and CDR2 FQGNSA come from the germline V gene. CDR3 amino acids: CASSLSDSDTQYF. The CDR3 bases are TGTGCCAGCAGCTTAAGCGATTCCGATACGCAGTATTTT.

The chain links TRBV5-1 to TRBJ2-3; weak D call: TRBD2 (7 bases). The V and J ends lost 0 bases and 0 bases respectively, with 14 bases between them. CDR3 length: 17 amino acids. Looked up from germline, CDR1 is SGHRS and CDR2 is YFSETQ. CDR3 sequence reads: CASSLEWGRGSTDTQYF. CDR3 bases: TGCGCCAGCAGCTTGGAGTGGGGGCGGGGGAGCACAGATACGCAGTATTTT.

The chain links TRBV5-4 to TRBJ1-4; 11 bases are shared with TRBD1. Trimming at V came to 4 bases and at J to 8 bases, leaving 7 bases not matched to a gene. CDR1 is SGHNT and CDR2 is YYREEE in the germline V gene (reference sequence). This CDR3 contains 15 residues. CDR3 protein: CASSNGQGAREKLFF. The CDR3 coding sequence is TGTGCCAGCAGCAATGGACAGGGGGCCAGGGAAAAACTGTTTTTT.